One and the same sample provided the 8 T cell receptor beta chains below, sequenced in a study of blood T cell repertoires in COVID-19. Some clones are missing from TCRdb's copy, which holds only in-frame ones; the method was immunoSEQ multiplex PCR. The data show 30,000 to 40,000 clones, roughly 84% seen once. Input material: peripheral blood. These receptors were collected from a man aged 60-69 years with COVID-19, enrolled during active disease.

CDR3 coding DNA: TGTGCCAGCAGTTTGCGGGGAATAAACATTCAGTACTTC. As protein: CASSLRGINIQYF. The V call is TRBV28, the J call TRBJ2-4, with a tentative D call TRBD2 (6 bases). Germline CDR1 MDHEN, CDR2 SYDVKM. CDR3 size: 13 residues. V lost 3 bases and J 6 bases, leaving 9 bases between the germline ends.

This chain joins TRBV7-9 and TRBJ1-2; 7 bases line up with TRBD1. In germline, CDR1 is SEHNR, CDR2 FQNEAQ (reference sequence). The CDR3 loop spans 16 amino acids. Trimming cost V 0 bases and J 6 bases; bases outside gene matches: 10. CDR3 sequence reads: CASSLALTGAGDGYTF. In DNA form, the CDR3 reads TGTGCCAGCAGCTTAGCCCTCACAGGGGCCGGGGATGGCTACACCTTC.

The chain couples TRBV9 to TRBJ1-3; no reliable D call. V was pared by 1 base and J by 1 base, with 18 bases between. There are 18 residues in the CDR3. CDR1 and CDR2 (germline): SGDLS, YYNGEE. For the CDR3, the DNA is TGTGCCAGCAGCGTATCCCCGGTATATACGGGGTCTGGAAACACCATATATTTT. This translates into CASSVSPVYTGSGNTIYF.

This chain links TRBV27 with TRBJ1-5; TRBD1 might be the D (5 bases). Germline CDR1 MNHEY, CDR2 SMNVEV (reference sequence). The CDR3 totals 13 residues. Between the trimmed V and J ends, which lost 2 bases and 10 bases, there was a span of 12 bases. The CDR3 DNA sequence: TGTGCCAGCAGTTTAGGGGGGATCAGCCCCCAGCATTTT. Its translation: CASSLGGISPQHF.

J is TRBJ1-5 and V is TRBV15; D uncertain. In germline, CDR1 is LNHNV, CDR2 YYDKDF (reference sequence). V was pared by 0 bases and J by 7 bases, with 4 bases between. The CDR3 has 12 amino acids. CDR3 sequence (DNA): TGTGCCACCAGCAGAGATACACAGCCCCAGCATTTT. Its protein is CATSRDTQPQHF.

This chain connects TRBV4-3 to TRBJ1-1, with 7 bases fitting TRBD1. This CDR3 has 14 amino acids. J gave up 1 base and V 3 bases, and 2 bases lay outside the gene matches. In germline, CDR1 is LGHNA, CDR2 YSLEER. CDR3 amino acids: CASSHGTANTEAFF. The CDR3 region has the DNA TGCGCCAGCAGCCACGGGACAGCGAACACTGAAGCTTTCTTT.

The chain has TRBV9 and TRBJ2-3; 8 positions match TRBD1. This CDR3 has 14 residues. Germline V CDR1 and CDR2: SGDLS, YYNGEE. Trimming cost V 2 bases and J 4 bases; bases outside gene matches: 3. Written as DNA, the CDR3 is TGTGCCAGCAGCGTTTCAGGGGGCGCAGATACGCAGTATTTT. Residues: CASSVSGGADTQYF. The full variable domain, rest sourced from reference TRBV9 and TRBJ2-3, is DSGVTQTPKHLITATGQRVTLRCSPRSGDLSVYWYQQSLDQGLQFLIQYYNGEERAKGNILERFSAQQFPDLHSELNLSSLELGDSALYFCASSVSGGADTQYFGPGTRLTVL.

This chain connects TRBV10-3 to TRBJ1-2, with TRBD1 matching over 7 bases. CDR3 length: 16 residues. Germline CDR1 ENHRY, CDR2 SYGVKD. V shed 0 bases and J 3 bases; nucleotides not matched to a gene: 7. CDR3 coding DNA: TGTGCCATCAGTGAGTCGACAGGGCTTAGCGACTATGGCTACACCTTC. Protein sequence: CAISESTGLSDYGYTF.